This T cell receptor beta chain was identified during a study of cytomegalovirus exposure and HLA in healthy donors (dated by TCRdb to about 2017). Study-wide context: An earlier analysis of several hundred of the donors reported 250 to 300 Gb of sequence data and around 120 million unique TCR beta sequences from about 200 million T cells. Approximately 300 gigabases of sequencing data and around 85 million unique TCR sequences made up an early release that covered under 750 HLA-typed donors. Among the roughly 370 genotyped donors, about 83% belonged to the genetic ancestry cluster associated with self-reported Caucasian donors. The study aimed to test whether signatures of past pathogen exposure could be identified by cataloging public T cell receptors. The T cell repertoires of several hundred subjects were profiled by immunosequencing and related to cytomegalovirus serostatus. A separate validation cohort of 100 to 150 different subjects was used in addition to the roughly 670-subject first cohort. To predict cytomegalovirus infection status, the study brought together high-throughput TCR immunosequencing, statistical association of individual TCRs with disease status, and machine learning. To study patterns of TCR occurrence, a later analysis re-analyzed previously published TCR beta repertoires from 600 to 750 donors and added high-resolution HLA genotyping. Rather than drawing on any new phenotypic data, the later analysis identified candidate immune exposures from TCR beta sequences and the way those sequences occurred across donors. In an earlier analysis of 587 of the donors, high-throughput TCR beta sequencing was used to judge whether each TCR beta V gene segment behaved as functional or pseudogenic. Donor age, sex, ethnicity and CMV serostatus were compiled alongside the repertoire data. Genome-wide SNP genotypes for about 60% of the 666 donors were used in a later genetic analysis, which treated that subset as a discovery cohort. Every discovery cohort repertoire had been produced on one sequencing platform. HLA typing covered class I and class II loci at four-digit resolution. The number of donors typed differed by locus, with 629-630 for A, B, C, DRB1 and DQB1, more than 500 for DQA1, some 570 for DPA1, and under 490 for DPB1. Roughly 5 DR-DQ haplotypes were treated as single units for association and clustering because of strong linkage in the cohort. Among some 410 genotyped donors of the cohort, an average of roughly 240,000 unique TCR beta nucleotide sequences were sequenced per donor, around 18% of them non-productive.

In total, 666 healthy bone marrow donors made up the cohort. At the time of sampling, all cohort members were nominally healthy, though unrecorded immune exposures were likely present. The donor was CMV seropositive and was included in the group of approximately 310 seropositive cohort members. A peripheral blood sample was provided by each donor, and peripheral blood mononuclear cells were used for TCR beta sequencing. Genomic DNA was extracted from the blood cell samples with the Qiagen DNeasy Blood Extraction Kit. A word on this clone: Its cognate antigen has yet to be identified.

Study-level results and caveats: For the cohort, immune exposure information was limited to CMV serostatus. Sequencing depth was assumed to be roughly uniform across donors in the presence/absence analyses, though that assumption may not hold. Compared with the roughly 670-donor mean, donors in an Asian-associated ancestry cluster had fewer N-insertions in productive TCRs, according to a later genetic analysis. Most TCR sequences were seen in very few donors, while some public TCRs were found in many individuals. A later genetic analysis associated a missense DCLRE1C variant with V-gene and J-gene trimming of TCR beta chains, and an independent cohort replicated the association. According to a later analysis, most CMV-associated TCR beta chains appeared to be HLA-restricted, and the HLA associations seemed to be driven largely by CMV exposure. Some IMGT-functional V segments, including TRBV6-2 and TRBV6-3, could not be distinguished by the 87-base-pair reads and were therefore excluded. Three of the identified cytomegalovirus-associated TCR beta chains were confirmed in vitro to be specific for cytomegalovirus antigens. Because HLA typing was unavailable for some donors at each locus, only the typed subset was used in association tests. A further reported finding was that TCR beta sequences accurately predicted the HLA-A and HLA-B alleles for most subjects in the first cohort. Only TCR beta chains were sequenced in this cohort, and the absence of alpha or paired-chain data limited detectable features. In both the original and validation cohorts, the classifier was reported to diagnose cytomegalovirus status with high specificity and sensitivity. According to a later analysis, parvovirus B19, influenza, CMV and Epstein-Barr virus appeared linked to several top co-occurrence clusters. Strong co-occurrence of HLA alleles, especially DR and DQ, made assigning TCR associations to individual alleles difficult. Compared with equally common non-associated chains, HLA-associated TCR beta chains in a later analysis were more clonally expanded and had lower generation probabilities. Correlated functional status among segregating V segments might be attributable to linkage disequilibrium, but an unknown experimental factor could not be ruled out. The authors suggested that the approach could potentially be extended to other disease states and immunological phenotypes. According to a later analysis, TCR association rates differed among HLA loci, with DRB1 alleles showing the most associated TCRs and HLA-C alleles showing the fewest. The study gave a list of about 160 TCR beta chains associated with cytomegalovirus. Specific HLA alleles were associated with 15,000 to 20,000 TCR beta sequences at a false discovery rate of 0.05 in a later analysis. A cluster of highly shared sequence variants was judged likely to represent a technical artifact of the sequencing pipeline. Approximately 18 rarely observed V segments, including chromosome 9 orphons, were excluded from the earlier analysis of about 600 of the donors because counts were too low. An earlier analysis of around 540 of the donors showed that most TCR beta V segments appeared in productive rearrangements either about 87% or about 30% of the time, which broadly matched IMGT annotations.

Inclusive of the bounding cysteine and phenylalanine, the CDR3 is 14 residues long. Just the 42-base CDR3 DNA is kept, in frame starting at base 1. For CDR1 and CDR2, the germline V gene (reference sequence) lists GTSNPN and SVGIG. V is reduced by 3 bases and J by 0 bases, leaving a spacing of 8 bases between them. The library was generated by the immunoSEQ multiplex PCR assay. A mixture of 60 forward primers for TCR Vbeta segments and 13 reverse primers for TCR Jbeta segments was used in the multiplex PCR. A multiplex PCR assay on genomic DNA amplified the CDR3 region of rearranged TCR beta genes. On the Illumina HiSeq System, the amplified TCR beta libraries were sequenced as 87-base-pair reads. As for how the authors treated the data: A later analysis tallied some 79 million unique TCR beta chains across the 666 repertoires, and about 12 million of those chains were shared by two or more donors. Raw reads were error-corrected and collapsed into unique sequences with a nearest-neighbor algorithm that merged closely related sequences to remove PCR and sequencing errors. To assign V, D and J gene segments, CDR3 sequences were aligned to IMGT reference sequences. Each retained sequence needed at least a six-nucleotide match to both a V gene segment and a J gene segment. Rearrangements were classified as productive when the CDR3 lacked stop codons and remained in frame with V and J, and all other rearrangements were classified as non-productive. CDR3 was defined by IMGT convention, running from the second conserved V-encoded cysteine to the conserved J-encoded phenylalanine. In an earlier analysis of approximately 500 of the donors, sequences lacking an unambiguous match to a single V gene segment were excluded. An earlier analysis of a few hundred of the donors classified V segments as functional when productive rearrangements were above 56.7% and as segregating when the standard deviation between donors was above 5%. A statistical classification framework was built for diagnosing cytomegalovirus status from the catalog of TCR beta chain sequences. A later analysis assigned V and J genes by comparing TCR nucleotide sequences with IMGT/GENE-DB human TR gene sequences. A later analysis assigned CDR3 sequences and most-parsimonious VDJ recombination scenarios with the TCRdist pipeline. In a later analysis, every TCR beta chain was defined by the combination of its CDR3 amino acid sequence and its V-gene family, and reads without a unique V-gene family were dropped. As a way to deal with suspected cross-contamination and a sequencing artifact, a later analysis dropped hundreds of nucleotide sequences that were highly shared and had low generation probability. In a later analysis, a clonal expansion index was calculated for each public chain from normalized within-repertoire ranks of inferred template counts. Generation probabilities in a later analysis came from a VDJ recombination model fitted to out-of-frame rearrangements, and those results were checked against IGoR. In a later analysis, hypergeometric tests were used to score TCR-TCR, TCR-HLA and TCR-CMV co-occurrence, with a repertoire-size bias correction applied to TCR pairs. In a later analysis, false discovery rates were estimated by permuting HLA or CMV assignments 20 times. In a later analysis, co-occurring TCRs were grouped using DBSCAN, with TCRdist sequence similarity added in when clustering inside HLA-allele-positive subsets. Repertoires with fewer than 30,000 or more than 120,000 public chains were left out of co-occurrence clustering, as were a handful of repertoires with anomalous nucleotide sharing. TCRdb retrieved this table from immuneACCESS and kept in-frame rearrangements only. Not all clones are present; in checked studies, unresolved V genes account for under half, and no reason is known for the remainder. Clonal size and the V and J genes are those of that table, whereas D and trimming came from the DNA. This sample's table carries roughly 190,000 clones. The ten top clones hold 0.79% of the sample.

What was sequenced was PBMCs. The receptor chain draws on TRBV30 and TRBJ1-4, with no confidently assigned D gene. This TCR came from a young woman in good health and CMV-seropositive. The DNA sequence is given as TGTGCCTGGAGCGGGAATGCAACTAATGAAAAACTGTTTTTT. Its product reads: CAWSGNATNEKLFF.